The clone carrying this T cell receptor beta chain has at least ten counts. Building of the TCR beta libraries involved iRepertoire HTBI primers and Arm-PCR of CDR3 regions. TCRdb passed the multiplex PCR reads through MiXCR, listing each CDR3 protein once. This table has hundreds of thousands of distinct CDR3 sequences, about a sixth appearing once. This entry belongs to a study of regulatory T cells in long-lasting Graves disease. Time point of the sample: newly diagnosed GD, antithyroid drugs for less than 3 months. The TCR library was made from RNA that had been extracted from PBMCs in TRIzol. The ends were cut back, 0 bases at V and 0 bases at J, with 10 bases in the middle. Germline-derived CDR1 and CDR2 are SGDLS and YYNGEE. This CDR3 contains 15 residues. A further study also used this sample, focusing on T cells in Graves' hyperthyroidism and ophthalmopathy.

This receptor was identified in a man in his forties with Graves disease. The sample was peripheral blood mononuclear cells (PBMCs), taken at new diagnosis, from a patient treated with antithyroid drugs. The chain carries TRBV9 and TRBJ2-7; D unresolved. CDR3 nucleotide sequence: TGTGCCAGCAGCGTAGCGGGTACAACCTCCTACGAGCAGTACTTC. It codes for CASSVAGTTSYEQYF.